These T cell receptor beta chains were read from a single sample in a study of T cell responses to AZD1222 COVID-19 vaccine. Assay: immunoSEQ multiplex PCR; the TCRdb copy retains only in-frame clones and omits some. The table has 130,000 to 150,000 clones, around 93% seen once. The sample here was peripheral blood, taken on day 0 of AZD1222 vaccination. The source is an adult in good health. CDR3s include the opening cysteine and the closing phenylalanine or tryptophan. Each record gives: D gene, J gene, clone size, V gene, CDR3 DNA, CDR3 protein. The D gene is left open where the match is weak. Size is stated for part of the rows, as once, few or many counts, or as a class when the clone is expanded.

d_call: TRBD2
j_call: TRBJ2-1
clone_size: -
v_call: TRBV7-9
cdr3_nt: TGTGCCAGCAGCGCCGGGGGGGCATACAATGAGCAGTTCTTC
cdr3_aa: CASSAGGAYNEQFF

d_call: -
j_call: TRBJ1-2
clone_size: -
v_call: TRBV18
cdr3_nt: TGTGCCAGCTCACCACCTGGAAGGACACAAGCTAACTATGGCTACACCTTC
cdr3_aa: CASSPPGRTQANYGYTF

d_call: -
j_call: TRBJ2-5
clone_size: once
v_call: TRBV18
cdr3_nt: TGTGCCAGCTCGCCCTCTGGGGGACAAGAGACCCAGTACTTC
cdr3_aa: CASSPSGGQETQYF

d_call: -
j_call: TRBJ2-7
clone_size: -
v_call: TRBV7-9
cdr3_nt: TGTGCCAGCAGCTTATCCTACTACGAGCAGTACTTC
cdr3_aa: CASSLSYYEQYF

d_call: TRBD1
j_call: TRBJ1-5
clone_size: once
v_call: TRBV7-2
cdr3_nt: TGTGCCAGCAGCCCTCGGACAGGCAGTGAGGAGCCCCAGCATTTT
cdr3_aa: CASSPRTGSEEPQHF

d_call: -
j_call: TRBJ2-6
clone_size: -
v_call: TRBV21-1
cdr3_nt: TGTGCCAGCAGCAAAGAGGTCACAGGGACCCCCCAATCTGGGGCCAACGTCCTGACTTTC
cdr3_aa: CASSKEVTGTPQSGANVLTF

d_call: -
j_call: TRBJ2-3
clone_size: -
v_call: TRBV4-1
cdr3_nt: TGCGCCAGCAGCCAAGAGGGGCAGGCTGGACGAGCGGATACGCAGTATTTT
cdr3_aa: CASSQEGQAGRADTQYF

d_call: -
j_call: TRBJ1-6
clone_size: -
v_call: TRBV28
cdr3_nt: TGTGCCAGCAGTTTCCGGGGTTTGAATTCACCCCTCCACTTT
cdr3_aa: CASSFRGLNSPLHF

d_call: TRBD1
j_call: TRBJ2-7
clone_size: -
v_call: TRBV6-5
cdr3_nt: TGTGCCAGCAAGGGGGACAGGGAAGTGGAAGAGCAGTACTTC
cdr3_aa: CASKGDREVEEQYF

d_call: TRBD1
j_call: TRBJ2-3
clone_size: -
v_call: TRBV7-3
cdr3_nt: TGTGCCAGCAGCGGGACAGGGAACACAGATACGCAGTATTTT
cdr3_aa: CASSGTGNTDTQYF

d_call: TRBD1
j_call: TRBJ1-5
clone_size: -
v_call: TRBV7-9
cdr3_nt: TGTGCGAGCTCCGGGACAGGGCTCAATCAGCCCCAGCATTTT
cdr3_aa: CASSGTGLNQPQHF

d_call: -
j_call: TRBJ2-3
clone_size: -
v_call: TRBV12-3/TRBV12-4
cdr3_nt: TGTGCCAGCAGTTTGACCGGGGGCCCCCCAACGTATTTT
cdr3_aa: CASSLTGGPPTYF

d_call: TRBD1
j_call: TRBJ2-2
clone_size: -
v_call: TRBV7-8
cdr3_nt: TGTGCCAGCAGCTTAGGGACAGGGTGGACGGTGGAGACCGGGGAGCTGTTTTTT
cdr3_aa: CASSLGTGWTVETGELFF

d_call: -
j_call: TRBJ2-2
clone_size: few
v_call: TRBV24-1
cdr3_nt: TGTGCCACCAGTGTCCAGGGAGGCACCGGGGAGCTGTTTTTT
cdr3_aa: CATSVQGGTGELFF

d_call: TRBD1
j_call: TRBJ1-6
clone_size: -
v_call: TRBV6-5
cdr3_nt: TGTGCCAGCAGTCAGGGACAGATTAATTCACCCCTCCACTTT
cdr3_aa: CASSQGQINSPLHF

d_call: -
j_call: TRBJ1-3
clone_size: once
v_call: TRBV4-1
cdr3_nt: TGCGCCAGCAGCCAACCCGAAAGAAACACCATATATTTT
cdr3_aa: CASSQPERNTIYF

d_call: -
j_call: TRBJ2-3
clone_size: -
v_call: TRBV12-5
cdr3_nt: TGTGCTAGTGGTTCGCCACTCGACAGGCGGACAGATACGCAGTATTTT
cdr3_aa: CASGSPLDRRTDTQYF

d_call: -
j_call: TRBJ1-6
clone_size: -
v_call: TRBV6-5
cdr3_nt: TGTGCCAGCAGGACCTGGACAGCGTATAATTCACCCCTCCACTTT
cdr3_aa: CASRTWTAYNSPLHF

d_call: -
j_call: TRBJ2-5
clone_size: -
v_call: TRBV7-9
cdr3_nt: TGTGCCAGCAGTTCTCACAGGGAACGAGAGACCCAGTACTTC
cdr3_aa: CASSSHRERETQYF

d_call: -
j_call: TRBJ1-2
clone_size: -
v_call: TRBV4-1
cdr3_nt: TGCGCCAGCAGCCAAGATTGGACCAAAGCTAACTATGGCTACACCTTC
cdr3_aa: CASSQDWTKANYGYTF

d_call: -
j_call: TRBJ1-6
clone_size: -
v_call: TRBV11-3
cdr3_nt: TGTGCCAGCAGCTTAGACGAACGGGGGCTCTATAATTCACCCCTCCACTTT
cdr3_aa: CASSLDERGLYNSPLHF

d_call: -
j_call: TRBJ1-3
clone_size: -
v_call: TRBV6-5
cdr3_nt: TGTGCCAGCATCGGGCTCTCTGGAAACACCATATATTTT
cdr3_aa: CASIGLSGNTIYF

d_call: -
j_call: TRBJ1-6
clone_size: once
v_call: TRBV4-3
cdr3_nt: TGCGCCAGCAGCCAAGTTGCCAGGAGCTTCAATTCACCCCTCCACTTT
cdr3_aa: CASSQVARSFNSPLHF

d_call: -
j_call: TRBJ2-2
clone_size: -
v_call: TRBV28
cdr3_nt: TGTGCCAGCAGCCGTGGGGGCGGCGGGTTTATGACCGGGGAGCTGTTTTTT
cdr3_aa: CASSRGGGGFMTGELFF

d_call: TRBD1
j_call: TRBJ1-4
clone_size: -
v_call: TRBV6-5
cdr3_nt: TGTGCCAGCAGTTACGGCGGGACAGATGAAAAACTGTTTTTT
cdr3_aa: CASSYGGTDEKLFF

d_call: -
j_call: TRBJ1-2
clone_size: -
v_call: TRBV28
cdr3_nt: TGTGCCAGCAGTTTAATGGGGGCGCTCCCCTATGGCTACACCTTC
cdr3_aa: CASSLMGALPYGYTF

d_call: TRBD2
j_call: TRBJ2-3
clone_size: -
v_call: TRBV5-4
cdr3_nt: TGTGCCAGCAGCTTGACTAGCGGGAGTGATACGCAGTATTTT
cdr3_aa: CASSLTSGSDTQYF

d_call: -
j_call: TRBJ2-2
clone_size: -
v_call: TRBV28
cdr3_nt: TGTGCCAGCCAGGGATCAGGAAGCACCGGGGAGCTGTTTTTT
cdr3_aa: CASQGSGSTGELFF

d_call: TRBD1
j_call: TRBJ1-2
clone_size: -
v_call: TRBV6-5
cdr3_nt: TGTGCCAGCAGCCCCGGACAGGGTTCTAACTATGGCTACACCTTC
cdr3_aa: CASSPGQGSNYGYTF

d_call: -
j_call: TRBJ2-7
clone_size: -
v_call: TRBV2
cdr3_nt: TGTGCCAGCAGTGAACAGGTCATTTCGTACGAGCAGTACTTC
cdr3_aa: CASSEQVISYEQYF

d_call: -
j_call: TRBJ1-2
clone_size: -
v_call: TRBV28
cdr3_nt: TGTGCCAGCAGTTCCGCTGCCCGCCCGCCAGGCTACACCTTC
cdr3_aa: CASSSAARPPGYTF

d_call: TRBD1
j_call: TRBJ1-2
clone_size: -
v_call: TRBV29-1
cdr3_nt: TGCAGCGTTGAGCCGGGACAGGGCTACACCTTC
cdr3_aa: CSVEPGQGYTF

d_call: TRBD1
j_call: TRBJ2-2
clone_size: -
v_call: TRBV27
cdr3_nt: TGTGCCAGCAGTACGACAGGGGGGATCGGGGAGCTGTTTTTT
cdr3_aa: CASSTTGGIGELFF

d_call: -
j_call: TRBJ1-5
clone_size: -
v_call: TRBV19
cdr3_nt: TGTGCCAGTAGTAGGGAGGGCAATCAGCCCCAGCATTTT
cdr3_aa: CASSREGNQPQHF

d_call: -
j_call: TRBJ1-3
clone_size: -
v_call: TRBV7-2
cdr3_nt: TGTGCCAGCAGCTTGGGCCGGGGGGGGAACACCATATATTTT
cdr3_aa: CASSLGRGGNTIYF

d_call: -
j_call: TRBJ1-4
clone_size: -
v_call: TRBV2
cdr3_nt: TGTGCCAGCGGACTAGTCCCTAATGAAAAACTGTTTTTT
cdr3_aa: CASGLVPNEKLFF

d_call: TRBD2
j_call: TRBJ2-1
clone_size: -
v_call: TRBV2
cdr3_nt: TGTGCCAGCAGTGGGGTACTAGCGGGAGAGGTTGAGCAGTTCTTC
cdr3_aa: CASSGVLAGEVEQFF

d_call: TRBD2
j_call: TRBJ2-7
clone_size: -
v_call: TRBV3-1/TRBV3-2
cdr3_nt: TGTGCCAGCAGCCACCCTGTAGCGGGGGACTACGAGCAGTACTTC
cdr3_aa: CASSHPVAGDYEQYF

d_call: -
j_call: TRBJ2-2
clone_size: once
v_call: TRBV10-3
cdr3_nt: TGTGCCATCCAGGCAGCGAACACCGGGGAGCTGTTTTTT
cdr3_aa: CAIQAANTGELFF

d_call: -
j_call: TRBJ1-4
clone_size: once
v_call: TRBV5-1
cdr3_nt: TGCGCCAGCAGCTTGGGTGCTAATGAAAAACTGTTTTTT
cdr3_aa: CASSLGANEKLFF

d_call: -
j_call: TRBJ1-4
clone_size: few
v_call: TRBV3-1/TRBV3-2
cdr3_nt: TGTGCCAGCACCCGGAATTATGCAACTAATGAAAAACTGTTTTTT
cdr3_aa: CASTRNYATNEKLFF

d_call: TRBD1
j_call: TRBJ2-5
clone_size: -
v_call: TRBV12-3/TRBV12-4
cdr3_nt: TGTGCCAGCAGTTTCAGGGGGGAGACCCAGTACTTC
cdr3_aa: CASSFRGETQYF

d_call: TRBD1
j_call: TRBJ2-5
clone_size: -
v_call: TRBV6-1
cdr3_nt: TGTGCCAGCAGTGACATGGGGACAGCTGTTTTAGAGACCCAGTACTTC
cdr3_aa: CASSDMGTAVLETQYF

d_call: -
j_call: TRBJ1-5
clone_size: -
v_call: TRBV30
cdr3_nt: TGTGCCTGGAGTGCTCACCTCAATCAGCCCCAGCATTTT
cdr3_aa: CAWSAHLNQPQHF

d_call: -
j_call: TRBJ2-1
clone_size: -
v_call: TRBV18
cdr3_nt: TGTGCCAGCTCACCACGGCGTTACAATGAGCAGTTCTTC
cdr3_aa: CASSPRRYNEQFF

d_call: TRBD2
j_call: TRBJ2-1
clone_size: few
v_call: TRBV7-8
cdr3_nt: TGTGCCAGCAGCTTACCCAGGGGAGGGACTAGCGGGGGATACAATGAGCAGTTCTTC
cdr3_aa: CASSLPRGGTSGGYNEQFF

d_call: TRBD1
j_call: TRBJ1-2
clone_size: -
v_call: TRBV28
cdr3_nt: TGTGCCAGCAGTACACCGACAGGGGTTAAGAACTATGGCTACACCTTC
cdr3_aa: CASSTPTGVKNYGYTF

d_call: -
j_call: TRBJ2-1
clone_size: -
v_call: TRBV24-1
cdr3_nt: TGTGCCACCAGTGAAAACAGGGAAGGGGATGAGCAGTTCTTC
cdr3_aa: CATSENREGDEQFF

d_call: -
j_call: TRBJ2-7
clone_size: -
v_call: TRBV6-6
cdr3_nt: TGTGCCAGCAGTTACTCAGCCGTACACGTGGCCTACGAGCAGTACTTC
cdr3_aa: CASSYSAVHVAYEQYF

d_call: TRBD1
j_call: TRBJ1-3
clone_size: -
v_call: TRBV13
cdr3_nt: TGTGCCAGCAGCATGGACAGGGGGCTTAGCACCATATATTTT
cdr3_aa: CASSMDRGLSTIYF

d_call: -
j_call: TRBJ2-3
clone_size: -
v_call: TRBV11-3
cdr3_nt: TGTGCCAGCAGCTTAGGAAGGCTAGATACGCAGTATTTT
cdr3_aa: CASSLGRLDTQYF

d_call: -
j_call: TRBJ2-7
clone_size: once
v_call: TRBV10-3
cdr3_nt: TGTGCCATCAGTGACGTCGGTCGGGGAAGCTCCTACGAGCAGTACTTC
cdr3_aa: CAISDVGRGSSYEQYF

d_call: -
j_call: TRBJ2-1
clone_size: -
v_call: TRBV24-1
cdr3_nt: TGTGCCACCAGTGATTTGCACGGGAATGAGCAGTTCTTC
cdr3_aa: CATSDLHGNEQFF

d_call: -
j_call: TRBJ2-1
clone_size: -
v_call: TRBV6-2/TRBV6-3
cdr3_nt: TGTGCCAGCAGTAAGCCCGGGGTTTACAATGAGCAGTTCTTC
cdr3_aa: CASSKPGVYNEQFF

d_call: TRBD2
j_call: TRBJ2-1
clone_size: -
v_call: TRBV7-3
cdr3_nt: TGTGCCAGCAGCTCCGTGACTAGCGGACACAATGAGCAGTTCTTC
cdr3_aa: CASSSVTSGHNEQFF

d_call: -
j_call: TRBJ2-1
clone_size: -
v_call: TRBV28
cdr3_nt: TGTGCCAGCAGTTACCCCCCGAGGGGCGGGACGCAGTACAATGAGCAGTTCTTC
cdr3_aa: CASSYPPRGGTQYNEQFF

d_call: -
j_call: TRBJ1-6
clone_size: once
v_call: TRBV11-3
cdr3_nt: TGTGCCAGCAGCTTAGATCATCAGGGAGGGGATTCACCCCTCCACTTT
cdr3_aa: CASSLDHQGGDSPLHF

d_call: -
j_call: TRBJ1-4
clone_size: -
v_call: TRBV2
cdr3_nt: TGTGCCAGCAGTCCAGGGAGGGCAACTAATGAAAAACTGTTTTTT
cdr3_aa: CASSPGRATNEKLFF

d_call: TRBD2
j_call: TRBJ2-5
clone_size: -
v_call: TRBV5-6
cdr3_nt: TGTGCCAGCAGCTTGATCGGGGGGGAGCTCGGGACCCAGTACTTC
cdr3_aa: CASSLIGGELGTQYF

d_call: -
j_call: TRBJ2-1
clone_size: once
v_call: TRBV9
cdr3_nt: TGTGCCAGCAGCGTGGGTCCTACAGGCTACAATGAGCAGTTCTTC
cdr3_aa: CASSVGPTGYNEQFF